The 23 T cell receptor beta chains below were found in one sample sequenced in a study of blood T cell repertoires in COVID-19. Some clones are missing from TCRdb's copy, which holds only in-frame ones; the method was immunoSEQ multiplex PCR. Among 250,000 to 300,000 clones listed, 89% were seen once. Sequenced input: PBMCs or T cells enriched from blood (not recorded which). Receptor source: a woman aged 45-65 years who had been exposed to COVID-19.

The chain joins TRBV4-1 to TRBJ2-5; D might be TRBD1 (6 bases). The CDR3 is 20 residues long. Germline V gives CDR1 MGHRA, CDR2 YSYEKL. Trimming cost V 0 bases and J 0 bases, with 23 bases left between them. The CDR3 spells CASSQDGAIMDSTYQETQYF. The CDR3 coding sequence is TGCGCCAGCAGCCAAGATGGCGCTATCATGGACAGCACTTACCAAGAGACCCAGTACTTC.

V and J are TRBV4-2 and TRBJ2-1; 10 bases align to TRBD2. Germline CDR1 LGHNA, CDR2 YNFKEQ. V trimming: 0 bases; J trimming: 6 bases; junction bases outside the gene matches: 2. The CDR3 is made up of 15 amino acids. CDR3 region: CASSQDTSGINEQFF. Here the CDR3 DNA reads TGTGCCAGCAGCCAAGATACTAGCGGGATCAATGAGCAGTTCTTC.

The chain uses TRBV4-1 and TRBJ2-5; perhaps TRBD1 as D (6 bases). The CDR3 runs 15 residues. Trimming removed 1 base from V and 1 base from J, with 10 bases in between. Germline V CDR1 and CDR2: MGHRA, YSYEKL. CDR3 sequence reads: CASSQATGVQETQYF. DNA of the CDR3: TGCGCCAGCAGCCAAGCGACAGGAGTCCAAGAGACCCAGTACTTC.

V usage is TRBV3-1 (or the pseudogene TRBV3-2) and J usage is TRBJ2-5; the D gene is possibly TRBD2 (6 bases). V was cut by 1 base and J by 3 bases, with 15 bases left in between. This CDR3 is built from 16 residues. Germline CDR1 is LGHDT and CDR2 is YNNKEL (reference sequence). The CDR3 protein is CASSQGWGRNEETQYF. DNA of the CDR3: TGTGCCAGCAGCCAAGGCTGGGGGAGGAACGAAGAGACCCAGTACTTC.

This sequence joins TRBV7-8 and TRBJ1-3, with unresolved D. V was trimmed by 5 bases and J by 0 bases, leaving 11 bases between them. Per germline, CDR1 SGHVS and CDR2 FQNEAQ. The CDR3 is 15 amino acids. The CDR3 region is CASSNGLSSGNTIYF. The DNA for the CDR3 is TGTGCCAGCAGCAACGGACTCAGCTCTGGAAACACCATATATTTT.

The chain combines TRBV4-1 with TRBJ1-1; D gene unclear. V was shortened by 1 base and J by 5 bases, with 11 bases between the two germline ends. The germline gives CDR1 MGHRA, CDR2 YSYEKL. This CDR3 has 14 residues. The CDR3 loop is CASSQAGVTTEAFF. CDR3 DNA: TGCGCCAGCAGCCAAGCGGGAGTAACGACTGAAGCTTTCTTT.

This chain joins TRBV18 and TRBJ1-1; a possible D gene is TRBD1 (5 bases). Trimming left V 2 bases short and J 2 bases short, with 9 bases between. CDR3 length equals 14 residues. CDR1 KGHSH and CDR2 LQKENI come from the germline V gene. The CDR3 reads CASSPDRLNTEAFF. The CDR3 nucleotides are TGTGCCAGCTCACCAGACAGACTCAACACTGAAGCTTTCTTT.

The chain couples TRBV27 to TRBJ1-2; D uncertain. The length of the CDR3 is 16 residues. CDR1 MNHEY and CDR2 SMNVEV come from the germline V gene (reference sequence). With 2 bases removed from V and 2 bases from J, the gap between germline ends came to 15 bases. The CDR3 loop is CASSLTYRIRNYGYTF. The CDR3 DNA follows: TGTGCCAGCAGTTTAACCTACAGAATCCGGAACTATGGCTACACCTTC.

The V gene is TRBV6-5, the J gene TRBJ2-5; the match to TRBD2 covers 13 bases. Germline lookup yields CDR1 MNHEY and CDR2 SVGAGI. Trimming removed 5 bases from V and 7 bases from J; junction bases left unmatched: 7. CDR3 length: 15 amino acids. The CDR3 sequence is CASSQQLAGGRTQYF. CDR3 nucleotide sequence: TGTGCCAGCAGTCAACAACTAGCGGGGGGGCGGACCCAGTACTTC.

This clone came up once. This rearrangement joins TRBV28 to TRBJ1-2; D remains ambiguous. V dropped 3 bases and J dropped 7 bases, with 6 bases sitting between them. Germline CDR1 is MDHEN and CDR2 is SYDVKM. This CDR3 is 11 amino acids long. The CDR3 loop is CASSFGFGYTF. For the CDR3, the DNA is TGTGCCAGCAGTTTCGGGTTTGGCTACACCTTC.

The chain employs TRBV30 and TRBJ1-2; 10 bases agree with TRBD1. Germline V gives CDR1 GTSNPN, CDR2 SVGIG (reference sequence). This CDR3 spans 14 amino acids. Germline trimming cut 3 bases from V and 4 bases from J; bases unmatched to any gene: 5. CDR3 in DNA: TGTGCCTGGAGAGGTGGACAGGGGGTCTATGGCTACACCTTC. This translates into CAWRGGQGVYGYTF.

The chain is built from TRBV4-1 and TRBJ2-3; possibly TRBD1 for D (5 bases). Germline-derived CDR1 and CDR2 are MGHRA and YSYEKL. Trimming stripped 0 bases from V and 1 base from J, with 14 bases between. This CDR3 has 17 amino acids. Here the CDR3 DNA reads TGCGCCAGCAGCCAAGATCCGCAGGGCAGGGGCACAGATACGCAGTATTTT. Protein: CASSQDPQGRGTDTQYF.

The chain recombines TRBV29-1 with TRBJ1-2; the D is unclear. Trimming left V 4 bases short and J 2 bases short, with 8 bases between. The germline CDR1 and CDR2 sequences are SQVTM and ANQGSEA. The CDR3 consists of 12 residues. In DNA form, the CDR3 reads TGCAGCGTTGTAAGAGTGAACTATGGCTACACCTTC. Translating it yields CSVVRVNYGYTF.

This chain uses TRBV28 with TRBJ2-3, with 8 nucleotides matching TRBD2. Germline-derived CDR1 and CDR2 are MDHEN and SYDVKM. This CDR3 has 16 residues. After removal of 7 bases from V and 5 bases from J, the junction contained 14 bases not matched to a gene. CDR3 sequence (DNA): TGTGCCAGCACCCAAGCAGGAGCGGGGGTCATAGATACGCAGTATTTT. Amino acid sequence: CASTQAGAGVIDTQYF.

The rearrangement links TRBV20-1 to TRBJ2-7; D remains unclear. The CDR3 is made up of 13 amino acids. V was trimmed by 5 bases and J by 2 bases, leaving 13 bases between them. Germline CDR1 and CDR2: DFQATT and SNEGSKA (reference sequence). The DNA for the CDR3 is TGCAGTGCTGGTGGATACTCAACCTACGAGCAGTACTTC. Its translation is CSAGGYSTYEQYF.

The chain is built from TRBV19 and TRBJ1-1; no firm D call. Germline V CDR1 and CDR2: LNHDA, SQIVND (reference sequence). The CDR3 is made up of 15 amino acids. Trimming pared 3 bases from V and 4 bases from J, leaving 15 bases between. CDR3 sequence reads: CASSIPPGVGTEAFF. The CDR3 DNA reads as TGTGCCAGTAGTATCCCCCCCGGGGTTGGCACTGAAGCTTTCTTT.

Written as DNA, the CDR3 is TGTGCCAGCAGTTTAGATCAGGGCGGAAATGAAAAACTGTTTTTT. Translation gives CASSLDQGGNEKLFF. This chain uses TRBV28 with TRBJ1-4, with D perhaps matching TRBD1 (5 bases). The CDR3 extends over 15 amino acids. Trimming left V 2 bases short and J 5 bases short, with 12 bases between. Per germline, CDR1 MDHEN and CDR2 SYDVKM.

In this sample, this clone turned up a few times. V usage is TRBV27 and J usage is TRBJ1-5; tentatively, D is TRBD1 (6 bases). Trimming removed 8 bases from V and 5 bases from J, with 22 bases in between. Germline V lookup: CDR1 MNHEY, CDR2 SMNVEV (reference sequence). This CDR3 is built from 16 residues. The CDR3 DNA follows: TGTGCCAGCGGCCGTGGCTTGGTCAGGGGAGATCAGCCCCAGCATTTT. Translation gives CASGRGLVRGDQPQHF.

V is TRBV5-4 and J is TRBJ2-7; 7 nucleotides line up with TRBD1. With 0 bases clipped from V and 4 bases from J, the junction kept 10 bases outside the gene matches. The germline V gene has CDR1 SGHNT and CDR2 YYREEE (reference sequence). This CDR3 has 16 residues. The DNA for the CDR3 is TGTGCCAGCAGCTTGGGGGCGAGACAGGGCGAGTACGAGCAGTACTTC. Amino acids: CASSLGARQGEYEQYF.

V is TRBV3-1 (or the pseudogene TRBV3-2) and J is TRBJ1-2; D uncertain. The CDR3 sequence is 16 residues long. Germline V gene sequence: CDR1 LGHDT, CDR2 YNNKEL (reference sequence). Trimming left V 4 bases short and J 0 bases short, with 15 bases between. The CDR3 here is CASSLFSAAANYGYTF. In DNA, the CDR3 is TGTGCCAGCAGCCTATTTTCAGCGGCAGCTAACTATGGCTACACCTTC.

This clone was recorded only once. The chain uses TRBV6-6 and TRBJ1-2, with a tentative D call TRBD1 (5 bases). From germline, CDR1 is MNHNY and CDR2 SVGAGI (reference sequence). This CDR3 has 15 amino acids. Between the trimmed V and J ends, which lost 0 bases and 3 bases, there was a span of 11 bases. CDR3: CASSYSRDSDYGYTF. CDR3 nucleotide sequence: TGTGCCAGCAGTTACTCGAGAGACAGTGACTATGGCTACACCTTC.

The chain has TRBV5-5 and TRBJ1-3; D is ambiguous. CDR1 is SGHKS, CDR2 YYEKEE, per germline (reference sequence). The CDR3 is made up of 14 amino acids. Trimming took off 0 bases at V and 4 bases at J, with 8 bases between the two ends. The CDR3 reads CASSLETSGNTIYF. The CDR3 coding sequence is TGTGCCAGCAGCTTGGAGACATCGGGAAACACCATATATTTT.

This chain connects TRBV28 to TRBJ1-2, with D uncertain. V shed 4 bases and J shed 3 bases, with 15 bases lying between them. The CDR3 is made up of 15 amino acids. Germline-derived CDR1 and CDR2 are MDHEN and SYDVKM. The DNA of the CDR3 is TGTGCCAGCAGTTCCCCCTCCCTAGGCGACTATGGCTACACCTTC. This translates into CASSSPSLGDYGYTF.